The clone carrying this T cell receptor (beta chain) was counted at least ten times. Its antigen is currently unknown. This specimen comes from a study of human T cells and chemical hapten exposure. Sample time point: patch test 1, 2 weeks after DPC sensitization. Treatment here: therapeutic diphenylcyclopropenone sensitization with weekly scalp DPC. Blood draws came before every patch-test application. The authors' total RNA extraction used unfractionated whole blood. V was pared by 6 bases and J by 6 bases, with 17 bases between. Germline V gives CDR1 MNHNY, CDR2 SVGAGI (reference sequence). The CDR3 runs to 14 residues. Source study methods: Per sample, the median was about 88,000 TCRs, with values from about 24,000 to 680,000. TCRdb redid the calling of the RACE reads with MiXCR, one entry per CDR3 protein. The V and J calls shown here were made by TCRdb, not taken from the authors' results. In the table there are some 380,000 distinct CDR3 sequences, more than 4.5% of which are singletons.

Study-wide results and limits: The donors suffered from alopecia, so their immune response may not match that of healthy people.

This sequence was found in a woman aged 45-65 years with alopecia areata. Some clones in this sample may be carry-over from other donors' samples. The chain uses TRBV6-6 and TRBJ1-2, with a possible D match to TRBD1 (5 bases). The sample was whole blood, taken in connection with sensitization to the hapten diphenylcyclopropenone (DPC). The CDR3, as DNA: TGTGCCAGCAGCCTAAAGGCGGGGCATGATGGCTACACCTTC. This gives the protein CASSLKAGHDGYTF.